The clone carrying this T cell receptor beta chain was found once. The sample is drawn from a study of cytomegalovirus exposure and HLA in healthy donors. Primers: 60 Vbeta forward and 13 Jbeta reverse. The data were produced by immunoSEQ multiplex PCR, yet TCRdb's version contains in-frame clones alone and is incomplete. This table holds some 150,000 clones, about 85% found once. This CDR3 comprises 16 residues. Unmatched junction bases numbered 16, after V lost 8 bases and J lost 4 bases. Germline values: CDR1 SGHTA, CDR2 FQGNSA. Sample: PBMCs. The chain has TRBV7-2 and TRBJ1-1; 7 nucleotides match TRBD1. The sequence derives from a man aged 25 to 40 in good health and CMV-seropositive. The CDR3 reads CASFYPGGGVSTEAFF. The CDR3 region has the DNA TGTGCCAGCTTCTATCCGGGAGGGGGCGTCAGCACTGAAGCTTTCTTT.